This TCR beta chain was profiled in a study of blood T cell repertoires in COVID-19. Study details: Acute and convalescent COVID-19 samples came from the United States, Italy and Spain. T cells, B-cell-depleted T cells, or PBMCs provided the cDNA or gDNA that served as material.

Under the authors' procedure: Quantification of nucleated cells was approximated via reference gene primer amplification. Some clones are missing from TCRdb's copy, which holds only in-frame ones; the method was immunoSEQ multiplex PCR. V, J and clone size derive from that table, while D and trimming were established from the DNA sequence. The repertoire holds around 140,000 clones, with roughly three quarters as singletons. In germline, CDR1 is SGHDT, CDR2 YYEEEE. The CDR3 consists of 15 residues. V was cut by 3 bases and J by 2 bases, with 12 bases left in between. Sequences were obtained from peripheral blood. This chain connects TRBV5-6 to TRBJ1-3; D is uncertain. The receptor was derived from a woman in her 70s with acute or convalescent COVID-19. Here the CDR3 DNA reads TGTGCCAGCAGCTACGAGGGCCGGGCTGGAAACACCATATATTTT. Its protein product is CASSYEGRAGNTIYF.